This paragraph reports one T cell receptor (beta chain). Its antigen is unidentified. The data are from a study of cytomegalovirus exposure and HLA in healthy donors. Regarding the study as a whole: Under in vitro conditions, a few CMV-associated chains were confirmed as specific for CMV antigens.

The CDR3 totals 12 residues. Germline CDR1 KGHSH, CDR2 LQKENI. The V and J ends lost 2 bases and 12 bases respectively, with 14 bases between them. Vbeta (60) and Jbeta (13) primers were used in the PCR. The authors' processing: Later analysis identified tens of millions of unique TCR beta chains, about 10 million shared. TCRdb keeps only in-frame clones here, not all; method: immunoSEQ multiplex PCR. V and J calls and clone size are copied from that table; D and trimming were computed from the DNA. The table includes some 80,000 clones, approximately 80% detected once. Material: PBMCs. The receptor comes from a human donor in good health. The chain links TRBV18 to TRBJ2-7; no reliable D call. The CDR3 nucleotides are TGTGCCAGCTCACCAGAGAGAGCCGCCGGGTACTTC. Its translation is CASSPERAAGYF. The whole variable domain, filled in from reference TRBV18 and TRBJ2-7, reads NAGVMQNPRHLVRRRGQEARLRCSPMKGHSHVYWYRQLPEEGLKFMVYLQKENIIDESGMPKERFSAEFPKEGPSILRIQQVVRGDSAAYFCASSPERAAGYFGPGTRLTVT.